One T cell receptor beta chain is described in this entry. J lost 6 bases, V lost 1 base, and 8 bases had no gene match. This CDR3 has 16 residues. CDR1 is MGHRA and CDR2 is YSYEKL in the germline V gene. This entry comes from a study of blood T cell repertoires in COVID-19. Study summary: Whether acute or convalescent, the COVID-19 samples came from the United States, Italy and Spain.

In the authors' methods: Quantification of nucleated cells was approximated via reference gene primer amplification. Generated by immunoSEQ multiplex PCR, the TCRdb table keeps only in-frame clones and is missing some. The D gene and trimming were derived from the DNA, and the V and J assignments and clone size from that table. The sample comprises under 75,000 clones, approximately 82% of which are singletons, and around 6.3% rests with the top ten. V and J are TRBV4-1 and TRBJ1-4; TRBD1 matches 7 bases. The source of this sequence is a human donor in a cohort sampled during active COVID-19. Material: peripheral blood. In DNA, the CDR3 is TGCGCCAGCAGCCAAGGCTCGTGGCAGGGGGATGAAAAACTGTTTTTT. Translation: CASSQGSWQGDEKLFF.